The 5 T cell receptor beta chains below all came from one sample that was sequenced in a study of Ad26.COV2.S vaccination and SARS-CoV-2 variants. Treatment specified: roughly 18 received Ad26.COV2.S at low or high dose, single or two shots; about 5 received placebo; per-sample allocation not given. Specimens were obtained on day 63 following the first vaccine or placebo injection. The protocol was immunoSEQ multiplex PCR, while the TCRdb copy is restricted to in-frame clones and leaves out a portion. Among 350,000 to 400,000 clones listed, approximately 91% were seen once. Here the sequenced sample was peripheral blood, taken in a trial of Ad26.COV2.S vaccine versus placebo. These TCRs come from a person between 18 and 59 years old who received the Ad26.COV2.S COVID-19 vaccine or a placebo.

The V call is TRBV5-6, the J call TRBJ1-1; TRBD1 agrees at 8 bases. The CDR3 has 14 residues. The V segment lost 3 bases and the J segment 8 bases; nucleotides outside the gene matches: 9. Germline V CDR1 and CDR2: SGHDT, YYEEEE. This chain's CDR3 is CASSSLPGGVEAFF. Here the CDR3 DNA reads TGTGCCAGCAGCTCGCTTCCAGGGGGCGTCGAAGCTTTCTTT.

The chain recombines TRBV6-1 with TRBJ1-1; 8 bases are a match to TRBD1. V was pared by 5 bases and J by 8 bases, with 4 bases of the junction left unmatched. This CDR3 contains 12 residues. Germline V lookup: CDR1 MNHNS, CDR2 SASEGT. The chain's CDR3 is CASSMGQVEAFF. Written as DNA, the CDR3 is TGTGCCAGCAGTATGGGACAGGTGGAAGCTTTCTTT.

The V gene is TRBV7-2, the J gene TRBJ2-3; the match to TRBD2 covers 11 bases. The CDR3 is 16 residues long. V trimming: 5 bases; J trimming: 0 bases; junction bases outside the gene matches: 4. CDR1 is SGHTA and CDR2 is FQGNSA in the germline V gene. CDR3 region: CASSTRLAGSTDTQYF. The CDR3 nucleotides are TGTGCCAGCAGCACCCGACTAGCGGGGAGCACAGATACGCAGTATTTT.

The J gene is TRBJ2-5, the V gene TRBV5-1; no firm D call. Germline V lookup: CDR1 SGHRS, CDR2 YFSETQ. This CDR3 region has 12 residues. V was shortened by 3 bases and J by 5 bases, with 8 bases between the two germline ends. The CDR3 DNA reads TGCGCCAGCAGCTCTAATATGGAGACCCAGTACTTC. Encoded protein: CASSSNMETQYF.

The gene calls are TRBV5-1 and TRBJ2-2; 14 bases agree with TRBD2. This CDR3 spans 18 amino acids. Germline CDR1 and CDR2: SGHRS and YFSETQ. Germline trimming cut 4 bases from V and 0 bases from J; bases unmatched to any gene: 5. CDR3 sequence: CASSRGLAGGPNTGELFF. CDR3 nucleotide sequence: TGCGCCAGCAGCCGTGGACTAGCGGGAGGCCCGAACACCGGGGAGCTGTTTTTT.